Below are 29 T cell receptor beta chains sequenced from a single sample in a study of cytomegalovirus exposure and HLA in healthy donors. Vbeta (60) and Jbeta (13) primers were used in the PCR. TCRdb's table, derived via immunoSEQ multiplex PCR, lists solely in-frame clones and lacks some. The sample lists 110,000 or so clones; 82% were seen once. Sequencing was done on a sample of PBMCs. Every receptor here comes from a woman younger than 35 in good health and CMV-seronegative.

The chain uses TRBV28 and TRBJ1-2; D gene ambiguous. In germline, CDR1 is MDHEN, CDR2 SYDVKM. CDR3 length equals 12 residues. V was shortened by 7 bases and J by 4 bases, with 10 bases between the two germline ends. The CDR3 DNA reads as TGTGCCAGCACCGCAGGTCCCTATGGCTACACCTTC. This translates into CASTAGPYGYTF.

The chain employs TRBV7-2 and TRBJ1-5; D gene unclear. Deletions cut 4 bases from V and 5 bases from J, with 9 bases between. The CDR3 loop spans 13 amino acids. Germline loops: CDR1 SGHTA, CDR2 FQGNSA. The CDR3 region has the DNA TGTGCCAGCAGCTCGACCGGGGATCAGCCCCAGCATTTT. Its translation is CASSSTGDQPQHF.

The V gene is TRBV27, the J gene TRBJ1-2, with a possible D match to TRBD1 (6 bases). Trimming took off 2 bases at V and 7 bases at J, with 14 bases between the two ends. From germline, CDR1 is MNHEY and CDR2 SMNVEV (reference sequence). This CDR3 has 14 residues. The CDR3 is CASSLAGRGGGYTF. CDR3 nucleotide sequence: TGTGCCAGCAGTTTAGCTGGCAGGGGTGGTGGCTACACCTTC.

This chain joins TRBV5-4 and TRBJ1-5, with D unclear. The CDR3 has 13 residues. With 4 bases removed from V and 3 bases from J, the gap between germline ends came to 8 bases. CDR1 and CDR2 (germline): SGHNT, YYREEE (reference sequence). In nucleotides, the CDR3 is TGTGCCAGCAGCCCGGGGTACAATCAGCCCCAGCATTTT. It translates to CASSPGYNQPQHF.

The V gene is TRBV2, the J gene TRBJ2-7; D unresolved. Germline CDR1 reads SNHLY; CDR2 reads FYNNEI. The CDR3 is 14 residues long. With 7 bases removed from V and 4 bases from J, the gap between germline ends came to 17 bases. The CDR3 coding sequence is TGTGCCAGCAAACCGTCTGAGAAGATGTACGAGCAGTACTTC. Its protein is CASKPSEKMYEQYF.

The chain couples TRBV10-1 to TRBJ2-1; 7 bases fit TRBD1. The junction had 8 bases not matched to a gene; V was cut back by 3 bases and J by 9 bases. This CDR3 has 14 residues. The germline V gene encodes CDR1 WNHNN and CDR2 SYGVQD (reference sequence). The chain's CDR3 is CASSDPDRVAEQFF. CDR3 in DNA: TGCGCCAGCAGTGACCCAGACAGGGTAGCTGAGCAGTTCTTC.

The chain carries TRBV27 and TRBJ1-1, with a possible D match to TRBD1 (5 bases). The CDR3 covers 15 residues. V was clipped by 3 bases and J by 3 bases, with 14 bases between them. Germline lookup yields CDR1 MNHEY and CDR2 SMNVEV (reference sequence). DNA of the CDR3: TGTGCCAGCAGTTTGTACGGTACAGGCGACACTGAAGCTTTCTTT. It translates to CASSLYGTGDTEAFF.

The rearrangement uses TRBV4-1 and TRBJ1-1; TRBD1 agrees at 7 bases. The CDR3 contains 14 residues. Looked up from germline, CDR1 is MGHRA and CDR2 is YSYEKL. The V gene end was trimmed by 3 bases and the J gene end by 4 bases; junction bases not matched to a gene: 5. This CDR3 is CASSQLQGTTEAFF. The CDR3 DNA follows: TGCGCCAGCAGCCAGTTACAGGGGACCACTGAAGCTTTCTTT.

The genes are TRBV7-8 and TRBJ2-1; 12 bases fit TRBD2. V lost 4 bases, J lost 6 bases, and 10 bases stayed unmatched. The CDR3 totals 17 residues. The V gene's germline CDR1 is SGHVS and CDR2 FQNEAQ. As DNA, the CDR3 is TGTGCCAGCAGCTCGTGGACTAGCGGGATTAAAAGCAATGAGCAGTTCTTC. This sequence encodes CASSSWTSGIKSNEQFF.

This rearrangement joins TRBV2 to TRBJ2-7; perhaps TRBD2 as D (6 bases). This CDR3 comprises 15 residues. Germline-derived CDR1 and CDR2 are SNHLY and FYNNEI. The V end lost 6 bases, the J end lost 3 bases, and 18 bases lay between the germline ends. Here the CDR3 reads CASSLSGVWFYEQYF. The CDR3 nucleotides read TGTGCCAGCAGCTTATCGGGAGTATGGTTCTACGAGCAGTACTTC.

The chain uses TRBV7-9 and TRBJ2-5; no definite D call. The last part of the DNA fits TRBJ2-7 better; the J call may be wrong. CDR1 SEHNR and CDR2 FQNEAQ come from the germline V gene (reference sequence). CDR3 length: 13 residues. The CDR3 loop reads CASSLAMVNEQYF. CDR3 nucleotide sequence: TGTGCCAGCAGCTTAGCGATGGTCAACGAGCAGTACTTC.

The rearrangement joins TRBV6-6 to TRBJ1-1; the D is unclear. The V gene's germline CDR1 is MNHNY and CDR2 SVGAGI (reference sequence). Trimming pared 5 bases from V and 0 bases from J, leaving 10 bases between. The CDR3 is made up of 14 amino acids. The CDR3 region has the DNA TGTGCCAGCAGTGAGGGCAGTTTGAACACTGAAGCTTTCTTT. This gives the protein CASSEGSLNTEAFF.

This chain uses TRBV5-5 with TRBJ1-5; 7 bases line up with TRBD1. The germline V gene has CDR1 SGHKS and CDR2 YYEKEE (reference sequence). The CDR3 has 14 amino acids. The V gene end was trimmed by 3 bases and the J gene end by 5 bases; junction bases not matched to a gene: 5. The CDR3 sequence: CASSSTTGYQPQHF. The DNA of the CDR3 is TGTGCCAGCAGCTCCACGACAGGGTATCAGCCCCAGCATTTT.

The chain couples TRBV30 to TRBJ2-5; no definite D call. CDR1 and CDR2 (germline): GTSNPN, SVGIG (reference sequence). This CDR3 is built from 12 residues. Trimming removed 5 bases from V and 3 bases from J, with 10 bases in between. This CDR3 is CAWAPGKETQYF. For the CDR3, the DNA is TGTGCCTGGGCCCCAGGCAAAGAGACCCAGTACTTC.

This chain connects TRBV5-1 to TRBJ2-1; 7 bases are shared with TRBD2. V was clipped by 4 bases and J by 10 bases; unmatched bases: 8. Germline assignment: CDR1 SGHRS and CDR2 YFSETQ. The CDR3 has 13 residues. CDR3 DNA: TGCGCCAGCAGCCAGGGTCAGGGAGGGGAGCAGTTCTTC. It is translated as CASSQGQGGEQFF.

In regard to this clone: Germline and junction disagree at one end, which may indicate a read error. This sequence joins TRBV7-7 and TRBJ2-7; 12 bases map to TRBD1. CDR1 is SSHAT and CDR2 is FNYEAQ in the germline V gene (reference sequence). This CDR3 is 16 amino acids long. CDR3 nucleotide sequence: TGTGCTAGCAGCTACTCCCGGGACAGGGGGCCCTACGAGCAGTACTTC. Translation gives CASSYSRDRGPYEQYF. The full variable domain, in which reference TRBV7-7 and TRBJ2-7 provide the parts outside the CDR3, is GAGVSQSPRYKVTKRGQDVTLRCDPISSHATLYWYQQALGQGPEFLTYFNYEAQPDKSGLPSDRFSAERPEGSISTLTIQRTEQRDSAMYRCASSYSRDRGPYEQYFGPGTRLTVT.

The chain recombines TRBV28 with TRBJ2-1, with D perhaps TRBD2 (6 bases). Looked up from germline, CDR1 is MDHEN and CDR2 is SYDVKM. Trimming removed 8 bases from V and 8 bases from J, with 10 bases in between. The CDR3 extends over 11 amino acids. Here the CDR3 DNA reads TGTGCCAGCGGGAGGTTGTATGAGCAGTTCTTC. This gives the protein CASGRLYEQFF.

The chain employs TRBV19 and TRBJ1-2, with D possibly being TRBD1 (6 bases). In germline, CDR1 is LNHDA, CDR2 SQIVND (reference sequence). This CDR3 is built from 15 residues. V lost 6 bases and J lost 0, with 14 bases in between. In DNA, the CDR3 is TGTGCCAGTAGGACAGGCCAAGCGGCTAACTATGGCTACACCTTC. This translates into CASRTGQAANYGYTF.

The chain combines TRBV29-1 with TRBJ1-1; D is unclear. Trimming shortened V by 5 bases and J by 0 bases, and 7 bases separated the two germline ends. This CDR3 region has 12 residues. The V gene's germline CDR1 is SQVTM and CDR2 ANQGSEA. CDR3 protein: CSVRHLNTEAFF. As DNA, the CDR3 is TGCAGCGTTCGACACTTGAACACTGAAGCTTTCTTT.

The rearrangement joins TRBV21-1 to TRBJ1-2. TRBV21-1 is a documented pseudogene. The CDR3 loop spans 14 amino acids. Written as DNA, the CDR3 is TGTGCCAGCAGCAAAGAAGCGGATAACTATGGCTACACCTTC. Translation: CASSKEADNYGYTF.

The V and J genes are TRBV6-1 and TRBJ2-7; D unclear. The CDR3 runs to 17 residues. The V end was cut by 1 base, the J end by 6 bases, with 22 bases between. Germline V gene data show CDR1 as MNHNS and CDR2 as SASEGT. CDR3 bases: TGTGCCAGCAGTGAAGACCCCGTACTCCTTGGTCGTTGCGAGCAGTACTTC. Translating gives CASSEDPVLLGRCEQYF.

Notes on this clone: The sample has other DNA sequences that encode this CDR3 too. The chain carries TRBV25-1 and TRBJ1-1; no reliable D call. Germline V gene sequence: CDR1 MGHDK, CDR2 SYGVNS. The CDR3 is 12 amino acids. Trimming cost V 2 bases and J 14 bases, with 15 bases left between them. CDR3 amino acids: CASSERGRFAFF. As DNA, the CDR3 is TGTGCCAGCAGTGAAAGAGGGCGTTTTGCCTTCTTT.

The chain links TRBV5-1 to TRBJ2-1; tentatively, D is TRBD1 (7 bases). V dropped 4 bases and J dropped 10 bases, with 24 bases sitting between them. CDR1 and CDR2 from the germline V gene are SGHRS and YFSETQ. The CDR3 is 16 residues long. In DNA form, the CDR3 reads TGCGCCAGCAGCCTCCAGACAGGGAGGCCGATCGAGGAGCAGTTCTTC. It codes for CASSLQTGRPIEEQFF. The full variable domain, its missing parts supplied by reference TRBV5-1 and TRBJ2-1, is KAGVTQTPRYLIKTRGQQVTLSCSPISGHRSVSWYQQTPGQGLQFLFEYFSETQRNKGNFPGRFSGRQFSNSRSEMNVSTLELGDSALYLCASSLQTGRPIEEQFFGPGTRLTVL.

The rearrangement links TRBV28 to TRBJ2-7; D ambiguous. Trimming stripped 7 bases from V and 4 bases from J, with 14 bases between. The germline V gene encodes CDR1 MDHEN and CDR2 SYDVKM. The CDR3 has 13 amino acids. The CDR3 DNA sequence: TGTGCCAGCACCACCCCAGGAAAGTACGAGCAGTACGTC. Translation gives CASTTPGKYEQYV.

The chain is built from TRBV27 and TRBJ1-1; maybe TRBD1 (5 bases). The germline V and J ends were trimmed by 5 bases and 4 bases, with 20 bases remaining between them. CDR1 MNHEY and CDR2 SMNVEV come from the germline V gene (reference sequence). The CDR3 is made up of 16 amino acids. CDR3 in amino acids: CASSPKTEDVVTEAFF. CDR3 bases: TGTGCCAGCAGTCCGAAGACAGAGGACGTGGTCACTGAAGCTTTCTTT.

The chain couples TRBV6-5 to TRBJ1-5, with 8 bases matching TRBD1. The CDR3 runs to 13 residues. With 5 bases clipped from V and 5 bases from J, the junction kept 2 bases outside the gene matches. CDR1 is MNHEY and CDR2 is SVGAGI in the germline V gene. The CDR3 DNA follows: TGTGCCAGCAGTGGACAGGGCCATCAGCCCCAGCATTTT. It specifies CASSGQGHQPQHF.

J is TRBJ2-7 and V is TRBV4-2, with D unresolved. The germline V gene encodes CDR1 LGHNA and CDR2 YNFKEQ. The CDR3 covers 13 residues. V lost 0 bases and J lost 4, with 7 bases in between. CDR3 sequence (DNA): TGTGCCAGCAGCCAAGATCGAGGTTACGAGCAGTACGTC. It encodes CASSQDRGYEQYV.

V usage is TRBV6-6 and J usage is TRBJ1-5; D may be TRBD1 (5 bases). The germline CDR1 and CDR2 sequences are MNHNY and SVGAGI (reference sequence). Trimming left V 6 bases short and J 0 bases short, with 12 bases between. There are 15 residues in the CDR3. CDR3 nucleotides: TGTGCCAGCAGAAGGGGATCGGGTAGCAATCAGCCCCAGCATTTT. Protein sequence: CASRRGSGSNQPQHF.

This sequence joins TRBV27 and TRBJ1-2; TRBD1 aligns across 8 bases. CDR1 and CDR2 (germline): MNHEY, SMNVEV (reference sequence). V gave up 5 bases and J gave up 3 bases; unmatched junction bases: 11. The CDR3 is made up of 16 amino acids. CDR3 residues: CASSPQGGGADYGYTF. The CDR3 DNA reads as TGTGCCAGCAGTCCACAGGGGGGGGGCGCCGACTATGGCTACACCTTC.